One and the same sample provided the 27 T cell receptor beta chains below, sequenced in a study of neurological immune-mediated disorders (dated by TCRdb to between 2017 and 2020). Explained via the paper, the time point label denotes: technical triplicate 2. The protocol used for the library was 5' RACE. Sequenced using an Illumina HiSeq 2500. Starting from the raw public reads, TCRdb applied fastp trimming at Q25, assembled clones with MiXCR and retained in-frame beta chains. Each record represents a unique CDR3 protein, reported with the most common genes and DNA among its rows. The sample table records roughly 30,000 distinct CDR3 sequences; about an eighth of these occur just once. The ten largest account for approximately 5% of the sample. The source material was CD4+ T cells from blood. The receptors were gathered from a female donor with HTLV-1-associated myelopathy (HAM/TSP).

This clonotype was seen at least ten times. The V gene is TRBV12-3 or TRBV12-4, the J gene TRBJ2-1, with 12 positions matching TRBD2. The CDR3 spans 15 residues. With 1 base clipped from V and 6 bases from J, the junction kept 1 base outside the gene matches. Here the CDR3 DNA reads TGTGCCAGCAGTTTAGGGACTAGCGGGATCAATGAGCAGTTCTTC. This encodes CASSLGTSGINEQFF.

This clonotype was detected ten times or more. V and J are TRBV10-2 and TRBJ2-3; 11 bases are a match to TRBD2. Germline assignment: CDR1 WSHSY and CDR2 SAAADI. V lost 0 bases to trimming and J lost 2 bases; unmatched junction nucleotides: 1. This CDR3 has 16 residues. The CDR3 protein is CASSESLAGVTDTQYF. CDR3 in DNA: TGCGCCAGCAGTGAGTCACTAGCGGGGGTCACAGATACGCAGTATTTT.

This clonotype was counted ten times or more. DNA of the CDR3: TGCAGTGCCAGGAGACTTGCCTGGCGGGAGGGCCGGGGCTCCTACAATGAGCAGTTCTTC. It translates to CSARRLAWREGRGSYNEQFF. The chain combines TRBV20-1 with TRBJ2-1, with 9 bases lining up with TRBD2. The CDR3 has 20 residues. CDR1 is DFQATT and CDR2 is SNEGSKA in the germline V gene (reference sequence). With V trimmed by 6 bases and J by 0 bases, 21 bases remained unmatched.

This clonotype was picked up many times. This chain uses TRBV27 with TRBJ2-7; the D is unclear. Trimming removed 5 bases from V and 2 bases from J, with 13 bases in between. The CDR3 spans 14 residues. CDR1 and CDR2 (germline): MNHEY, SMNVEV (reference sequence). CDR3 loop: CASSLRSSTYEQYF. The CDR3 nucleotides read TGTGCCAGCAGTCTCCGGAGTAGCACCTACGAGCAGTACTTC.

This clonotype was counted at least ten times. This sequence joins TRBV20-1 and TRBJ1-3, with a weak D call TRBD1 (5 bases). Germline CDR1 is DFQATT and CDR2 is SNEGSKA (reference sequence). There are 14 residues in the CDR3. Trimming removed 3 bases at V and 1 base at J, with 10 bases between. In DNA, the CDR3 is TGCAGTGCTAGCCCAGGGAGGTCTGGAAACACCATATATTTT. This gives the protein CSASPGRSGNTIYF.

This clonotype was seen many times. The gene calls are TRBV20-1 and TRBJ2-3, with unresolved D. Germline V lookup: CDR1 DFQATT, CDR2 SNEGSKA (reference sequence). The V end was cut by 1 base, the J end by 4 bases, with 9 bases between. The CDR3 runs to 13 residues. The CDR3 protein is CSARGQPADTQYF. In DNA, the CDR3 is TGCAGTGCTAGAGGGCAACCGGCAGATACGCAGTATTTT.

The V gene is TRBV5-1, the J gene TRBJ2-2; D may be TRBD2 (6 bases). The CDR3 covers 16 residues. Germline V CDR1 and CDR2: SGHRS, YFSETQ. V was pared by 1 base and J by 2 bases, with 12 bases between. The CDR3 reads CASSLRGGGNTGELFF. The CDR3 nucleotides read TGCGCCAGCAGCTTGCGGGGAGGTGGAAACACCGGGGAGCTGTTTTTT. Full variable domain (rest looked up from reference TRBV5-1 and TRBJ2-2): KAGVTQTPRYLIKTRGQQVTLSCSPISGHRSVSWYQQTPGQGLQFLFEYFSETQRNKGNFPGRFSGRQFSNSRSEMNVSTLELGDSALYLCASSLRGGGNTGELFFGEGSRLTVL.

This clonotype was observed many times. This chain uses TRBV20-1 with TRBJ2-7; 9 nucleotides agree with TRBD2. Germline-derived CDR1 and CDR2 are DFQATT and SNEGSKA (reference sequence). J gave up 0 bases and V 5 bases, and 5 bases lay outside the gene matches. The CDR3 contains 14 residues. CDR3 nucleotides: TGCAGTGCTTCTAGCGGGGCCCTCTCCTACGAGCAGTACTTC. This gives the protein CSASSGALSYEQYF.

In this sample, this clonotype is medium-sized. The chain combines TRBV24-1 with TRBJ2-7; perhaps TRBD1 as D (6 bases). CDR3 length: 14 residues. V dropped 6 bases and J dropped 7 bases, with 18 bases sitting between them. Germline V gene data show CDR1 as KGHDR and CDR2 as SFDVKD. CDR3 coding DNA: TGTGCCACCAGTCCCGGGACACCGTCGAGGGAGCAGTACTTC. This codes for CATSPGTPSREQYF.

Ten or more counts support this clonotype. J is TRBJ2-3 and V is TRBV24-1, with D perhaps matching TRBD1 (6 bases). CDR3 length: 16 amino acids. Between the trimmed V and J ends, which lost 5 bases and 2 bases, there was a span of 16 bases. The V gene's germline CDR1 is KGHDR and CDR2 SFDVKD. The CDR3 reads CATSGPTGADTDTQYF. In DNA, the CDR3 is TGTGCCACCAGTGGCCCGACAGGAGCTGACACAGATACGCAGTATTTT.

This clonotype was seen ten or more times. The rearrangement links TRBV18 to TRBJ1-3; D gene ambiguous. Germline V gene lookup returns CDR1 KGHSH and CDR2 LQKENI. The CDR3 spans 13 residues. The V end lost 3 bases, the J end lost 4 bases, and 7 bases lay between the germline ends. The CDR3 DNA is TGTGCCAGCTCACCGGGCCAAGGAAACACCATATATTTT. Its translation is CASSPGQGNTIYF.

This clonotype was seen repeatedly, ten times or more. The chain joins TRBV20-1 to TRBJ2-3; 7 bases map to TRBD2. Trimming took 4 bases from V and 3 from J; bases not matched to a gene: 7. CDR1 and CDR2 (germline): DFQATT, SNEGSKA (reference sequence). This CDR3 comprises 14 residues. CDR3 sequence reads: CSANGGSLTDTQYF. CDR3 coding DNA: TGCAGTGCTAATGGCGGGAGTCTGACAGATACGCAGTATTTT.

Sample share makes this clonotype medium-sized. The genes are TRBV20-1 and TRBJ1-3; D is uncertain. Germline V gene data show CDR1 as DFQATT and CDR2 as SNEGSKA (reference sequence). The CDR3 has 14 amino acids. V lost 0 bases and J 3 bases, leaving 9 bases between the germline ends. Written as DNA, the CDR3 is TGCAGTGCTAGAGATGAAGGGAGTGGAAACACCATATATTTT. Residues: CSARDEGSGNTIYF.

This clonotype was recorded only once. A read error may produce the germline difference seen at one junction end. This chain connects TRBV6-6 to TRBJ2-3, with TRBD2 as a possible D gene (6 bases). The CDR3 contains 16 residues. CDR1 and CDR2 (germline): MNHNY, SVGAGI (reference sequence). This CDR3 is CSSSYRASESTYTQYF. Here the CDR3 DNA reads TGTTCCAGCAGTTACCGGGCTAGCGAAAGCACATATACGCAGTATTTT.

There are many counts of this clonotype. The rearrangement joins TRBV27 to TRBJ2-2; no clear D gene. Germline V gives CDR1 MNHEY, CDR2 SMNVEV (reference sequence). The CDR3 contains 14 residues. Trimming cost V 4 bases and J 7 bases, with 13 bases left between them. Here the CDR3 reads CASSSGPTLGELFF. The CDR3 nucleotides are TGTGCCAGCAGTTCAGGCCCCACACTCGGGGAGCTGTTTTTT.

The V call is TRBV7-2, the J call TRBJ1-2; D is possibly TRBD1 (5 bases). CDR3 length: 14 residues. The V gene lost 6 bases and the J gene lost 4 bases, with 15 bases spanning the gap. Per germline, CDR1 SGHTA and CDR2 FQGNSA. As DNA, the CDR3 is TGTGCCAGCAGTTTAACCGGGAGGGGCTATGGCTACACCTTC. It yields the protein CASSLTGRGYGYTF. The entire variable domain, with the rest obtained from reference TRBV7-2 and TRBJ1-2, is as follows: GAGVSQSPSNKVTEKGKDVELRCDPISGHTALYWYRQSLGQGLEFLIYFQGNSAPDKSGLPSDRFSAERTGGSVSTLTIQRTQQEDSAVYLCASSLTGRGYGYTFGSGTRLTVV.

This clonotype has ten or more counts. The chain has TRBV5-1 and TRBJ2-1; D not resolved. Germline loops: CDR1 SGHRS, CDR2 YFSETQ. V lost 4 bases and J lost 0, with 11 bases in between. The CDR3 covers 15 residues. CDR3 nucleotides: TGCGCCAGCAGCGCCAGGTCAAACTCCTACAATGAGCAGTTCTTC. This translates into CASSARSNSYNEQFF. Supplemented by reference TRBV5-1 and TRBJ2-1, the full variable domain reads KAGVTQTPRYLIKTRGQQVTLSCSPISGHRSVSWYQQTPGQGLQFLFEYFSETQRNKGNFPGRFSGRQFSNSRSEMNVSTLELGDSALYLCASSARSNSYNEQFFGPGTRLTVL.

This clonotype was recorded many times. The chain links TRBV20-1 to TRBJ1-5; a possible D gene is TRBD1 (5 bases). There are 12 residues in the CDR3. V gave up 5 bases and J gave up 5 bases, with 10 bases separating them. Germline CDR1 reads DFQATT; CDR2 reads SNEGSKA (reference sequence). Here the CDR3 reads CSALGGDQPQHF. As DNA, the CDR3 is TGCAGTGCTTTGGGGGGGGATCAGCCCCAGCATTTT.

This clonotype was recorded many times. The chain is built from TRBV2 and TRBJ2-2, with 9 bases fitting TRBD2. The CDR3 covers 13 residues. V dropped 10 bases and J dropped 7; count of bases not matched to a gene: 7. Germline V gives CDR1 SNHLY, CDR2 FYNNEI. Written as DNA, the CDR3 is TGTGCCATGCGACTAGCGGTGGTCGGGGAGCTGTTTTTT. Protein product: CAMRLAVVGELFF.

This clonotype was seen repeatedly, ten times or more. This chain connects TRBV28 to TRBJ2-3, with 7 bases aligning to TRBD2. The germline V gene has CDR1 MDHEN and CDR2 SYDVKM. The junction had 3 bases not matched to a gene; V was cut back by 5 bases and J by 4 bases. This CDR3 spans 13 amino acids. The DNA of the CDR3 is TGTGCCAGCAGTGGACTAGACTCAGATACGCAGTATTTT. Its translation is CASSGLDSDTQYF. The variable domain in full, with the rest retrieved from reference TRBV28 and TRBJ2-3, is DVKVTQSSRYLVKRTGEKVFLECVQDMDHENMFWYRQDPGLGLRLIYFSYDVKMKEKGDIPEGYSVSREKKERFSLILESASTNQTSMYLCASSGLDSDTQYFGPGTRLTVL.

This clonotype was picked up many times. The V call is TRBV6-6, the J call TRBJ2-3; D gene unclear. The CDR3 spans 13 residues. Germline CDR1 reads MNHNY; CDR2 reads SVGAGI (reference sequence). The V end lost 6 bases, the J end lost 0 bases, and 7 bases lay between the germline ends. DNA of the CDR3: TGTGCCAGCAGGCGCGACAGCACAGATACGCAGTATTTT. Amino acids: CASRRDSTDTQYF.

This clonotype was seen ten or more times. The chain couples TRBV6-1 to TRBJ2-7, with 10 bases that match TRBD1. This CDR3 has 15 amino acids. Germline loops: CDR1 MNHNS, CDR2 SASEGT. After removal of 2 bases from V and 2 bases from J, the junction contained 3 bases not matched to a gene. In nucleotides, the CDR3 is TGTGCCAGCAGTGAATATGGGACAGGGGCCTACGAGCAGTACTTC. Amino acids: CASSEYGTGAYEQYF.

This clonotype is labeled medium-sized. The chain uses TRBV5-1 and TRBJ2-2; no definite D call. This CDR3 comprises 14 residues. Trimming left V 6 bases short and J 0 bases short, with 9 bases between. Germline V gene sequence: CDR1 SGHRS, CDR2 YFSETQ. The CDR3 loop is CASNRAPNTGELFF. DNA for the CDR3: TGCGCCAGCAATCGGGCCCCGAACACCGGGGAGCTGTTTTTT.

The chain combines TRBV12-3 or TRBV12-4 with TRBJ1-2; possible D gene TRBD1, 6 bases. This CDR3 spans 14 amino acids. Trimming cost V 9 bases and J 4 bases, with 18 bases left between them. CDR3 amino acids: CARSPGTGAYGYTF. The CDR3 bases are TGTGCCAGAAGTCCTGGTACGGGGGCCTATGGCTACACCTTC.

There are many counts of this clonotype. The chain uses TRBV2 and TRBJ2-1; tentatively, D is TRBD2 (7 bases). CDR1 is SNHLY, CDR2 FYNNEI, per germline. The V end was cut by 7 bases, the J end by 8 bases, with 18 bases between. The CDR3 runs to 14 residues. Here the CDR3 reads CASKWGGDFDEQFF. The CDR3 DNA sequence: TGTGCCAGCAAATGGGGGGGCGACTTTGATGAGCAGTTCTTC.

In this sample, this clonotype turned up many times. The rearrangement links TRBV5-5 to TRBJ2-7; D gene ambiguous. The germline CDR1 and CDR2 sequences are SGHKS and YYEKEE (reference sequence). The CDR3 is 14 amino acids. V was trimmed by 5 bases and J by 0 bases, leaving 12 bases between them. The CDR3, as DNA: TGTGCCAGCAGTAAGCAAGGAATCTCCTACGAGCAGTACTTC. Translating gives CASSKQGISYEQYF.

This clonotype occurred many times. The V gene is TRBV6-5, the J gene TRBJ1-5; D remains ambiguous. The V gene's germline CDR1 is MNHEY and CDR2 SVGAGI. The CDR3 totals 13 residues. The V gene lost 1 base and the J gene lost 7 bases, with 8 bases spanning the gap. The CDR3 spells CASSYWFYQPQHF. In nucleotides, the CDR3 is TGTGCCAGCAGTTACTGGTTTTACCAGCCCCAGCATTTT.